The 15 T cell receptor beta chains listed next were all sequenced from one sample in a study of cytomegalovirus exposure and HLA in healthy donors. The PCR had 60 Vbeta and 13 Jbeta primers. Libraries were prepared by immunoSEQ multiplex PCR; TCRdb keeps only in-frame clonotypes and omits some of them. This table holds around 92,000 clones, approximately 80% found once. Sequences were obtained from PBMCs. All receptors derive from a young man in good health and CMV-seronegative.

The chain joins TRBV7-9 to TRBJ2-7, with D perhaps TRBD2 (7 bases). The CDR3 runs 13 residues. V was pared by 4 bases and J by 4 bases, with 11 bases between. CDR1 is SEHNR and CDR2 is FQNEAQ in the germline V gene (reference sequence). The CDR3 sequence: CASSWGGLYEQYF. The DNA for the CDR3 is TGTGCCAGCAGCTGGGGGGGGCTGTACGAGCAGTACTTC.

The V call is TRBV5-6, the J call TRBJ2-5, with TRBD2 matching 7 bases. Germline CDR1 and CDR2: SGHDT and YYEEEE. CDR3 length equals 17 residues. V trimming: 3 bases; J trimming: 1 base; junction bases outside the gene matches: 12. The CDR3 sequence is CASSSGGYISTQETQYF. The CDR3 DNA is TGTGCCAGCAGCTCGGGGGGTTATATTTCCACCCAAGAGACCCAGTACTTC.

The CDR3 coding sequence is TGTGCCAGCAGCTTAGCAGGGACAGGGGGTAATTCACCCCTCCACTTT. It is translated as CASSLAGTGGNSPLHF. This rearrangement joins TRBV7-2 to TRBJ1-6, with 11 bases fitting TRBD1. V trimming: 0 bases; J trimming: 6 bases; junction bases outside the gene matches: 1. CDR3 length: 16 amino acids. The germline V gene encodes CDR1 SGHTA and CDR2 FQGNSA.

The rearrangement links TRBV5-4 to TRBJ1-1; 10 bases agree with TRBD1. This CDR3 region has 16 residues. Germline loops: CDR1 SGHNT, CDR2 YYREEE (reference sequence). J was trimmed by 0 bases and V by 3 bases; bases with no gene match: 5. Written as DNA, the CDR3 is TGTGCCAGCAGCTCATCCGGGACAGGGGTGAACACTGAAGCTTTCTTT. It encodes CASSSSGTGVNTEAFF.

The V and J genes are TRBV7-9 and TRBJ2-3, with 7 bases lining up with TRBD2. The germline CDR1 and CDR2 sequences are SEHNR and FQNEAQ (reference sequence). There are 16 residues in the CDR3. The CDR3 reads CSSPREAGRHTDTQYF. CDR3 sequence (DNA): TGTTCCTCCCCGCGGGAAGCGGGGCGTCACACAGATACGCAGTATTTT.

V and J are TRBV10-3 and TRBJ2-2, with D maybe TRBD1 (6 bases). This CDR3 is built from 14 residues. Trimming took 10 bases from V and 0 from J, leaving 12 bases between them. Germline V gene data show CDR1 as ENHRY and CDR2 as SYGVKD. Here the CDR3 DNA reads TGTGCCACCCGACAGGACGCGAACACCGGGGAGCTGTTTTTT. Its protein product is CATRQDANTGELFF.

The chain uses TRBV2 and TRBJ2-1; D gene unclear. The germline CDR1 and CDR2 sequences are SNHLY and FYNNEI. The CDR3 length is 15 residues. Trimming left V 8 bases short and J 1 base short, with 15 bases between. CDR3: CASGEAYSSYNEQFF. The CDR3 DNA sequence: TGTGCCAGCGGAGAAGCGTATTCGTCCTACAATGAGCAGTTCTTC.

The genes are TRBV2 and TRBJ1-1, with a tentative D call TRBD1 (5 bases). Germline CDR1 and CDR2: SNHLY and FYNNEI. The CDR3 contains 13 residues. V was cut by 9 bases and J by 0 bases, with 11 bases left in between. The CDR3 DNA is TGTGCCAGAAGACAGAAGATGAACACTGAAGCTTTCTTT. It is translated as CARRQKMNTEAFF. Full variable domain (rest looked up from reference TRBV2 and TRBJ1-1): EPEVTQTPSHQVTQMGQEVILRCVPISNHLYFYWYRQILGQKVEFLVSFYNNEISEKSEIFDDQFSVERPDGSNFTLKIRSTKLEDSAMYFCARRQKMNTEAFFGQGTRLTVV.

This clone has at least ten counts. The V and J genes are TRBV2 and TRBJ1-1; D perhaps matches TRBD1 (5 bases). This CDR3 has 13 residues. In germline, CDR1 is SNHLY, CDR2 FYNNEI. Trimming pared 6 bases from V and 2 bases from J, leaving 10 bases between. CDR3 protein: CASSLGENTEAFF. CDR3 in DNA: TGTGCCAGCAGCCTAGGGGAAAACACTGAAGCTTTCTTT.

This sequence joins TRBV7-3 and TRBJ1-6; TRBD1 agrees at 9 bases. There are 14 residues in the CDR3. V dropped 4 bases and J dropped 10; count of bases not matched to a gene: 5. Germline V gene sequence: CDR1 SGHTA, CDR2 FQGTGA. Here the CDR3 DNA reads TGTGCCAGCAGCTCCCCGGACAGGGGATCACCCCTCCACTTT. Encoded protein: CASSSPDRGSPLHF.

This chain connects TRBV5-4 to TRBJ2-1, with 8 bases matching TRBD1. The germline gives CDR1 SGHNT, CDR2 YYREEE (reference sequence). V shed 0 bases, J shed 7 bases, and the junction held 3 bases outside the gene matches. The CDR3 length is 14 residues. CDR3 loop: CASSLAGGVNEQFF. The CDR3 DNA reads as TGTGCCAGCAGCTTGGCAGGGGGCGTAAATGAGCAGTTCTTC.

V usage is TRBV4-1 and J usage is TRBJ2-7, with TRBD1 matching 10 bases. The junction had 4 bases not matched to a gene; V was cut back by 5 bases and J by 0 bases. This CDR3 has 15 amino acids. Germline V gives CDR1 MGHRA, CDR2 YSYEKL. This chain's CDR3 is CASSYRDRGSYEQYF. DNA of the CDR3: TGCGCCAGCAGCTACCGGGACAGGGGCTCCTACGAGCAGTACTTC.

The DNA of the CDR3 is TGTGCCAGCACCCGGACAGGGCGAGGCGGGGAGCTGTTTTTT. Its translation is CASTRTGRGGELFF. The rearrangement joins TRBV25-1 to TRBJ2-2; TRBD1 matches 8 bases. CDR1 and CDR2 (germline): MGHDK, SYGVNS. The CDR3 contains 14 residues. The J segment lost 7 bases and the V segment lost 7 bases, leaving 8 bases of the junction unmatched.

This clone was detected only a few times. The chain uses TRBV2 and TRBJ1-1, with D tentatively TRBD1 (5 bases). Trimming removed 5 bases at V and 4 bases at J, with 17 bases between. Germline CDR1 and CDR2: SNHLY and FYNNEI. This CDR3 region has 15 residues. CDR3: CASSRLPTEVTEAFF. For the CDR3, the DNA is TGTGCCAGCAGTCGACTCCCGACAGAGGTCACTGAAGCTTTCTTT.

The V and J genes are TRBV29-1 and TRBJ1-5; 7 bases align to TRBD1. Germline V gene sequence: CDR1 SQVTM, CDR2 ANQGSEA. V trimming: 8 bases; J trimming: 5 bases; junction bases outside the gene matches: 9. CDR3 size: 13 residues. CDR3 residues: CSYGQAFDQPQHF. CDR3 in DNA: TGCAGCTACGGACAGGCGTTCGATCAGCCCCAGCATTTT. Combining the CDR3 with reference TRBV29-1 and TRBJ1-5 gives the whole variable domain SAVISQKPSRDICQRGTSLTIQCQVDSQVTMMFWYRQQPGQSLTLIATANQGSEATYESGFVIDKFPISRPNLTFSTLTVSNMSPEDSSIYLCSYGQAFDQPQHFGDGTRLSIL.